Presented here are 12 T cell receptor beta chains from one specimen sequenced in a study of neoadjuvant nivolumab and ipilimumab in lung cancer. Assay: immunoSEQ multiplex PCR; the TCRdb copy retains only in-frame clones and omits some. The repertoire has 17,000 or so clones, 60% to 80% of them found once; the top ten carry under 8.5%. Material: tumor tissue, obtained after neoadjuvant nivolumab, alone or with ipilimumab, at or shortly before surgery. These receptors came from an adult with non-small cell lung cancer.

The rearrangement links TRBV2 to TRBJ2-2; 11 bases are shared with TRBD1. The V and J ends lost 11 bases and 6 bases, in that order; junction bases with no gene match: 8. Germline values: CDR1 SNHLY, CDR2 FYNNEI. This CDR3 region has 14 residues. The CDR3 protein is CAGRTGGASGELFF. The CDR3 region has the DNA TGTGCCGGACGGACAGGGGGCGCTTCCGGGGAGCTGTTTTTT.

The chain joins TRBV9 to TRBJ1-4; D is ambiguous. In germline, CDR1 is SGDLS, CDR2 YYNGEE. The CDR3 spans 12 residues. V shed 3 bases and J shed 6 bases, with 6 bases lying between them. CDR3 DNA sequence: TGTGCCAGCAGCGCTGGTGATGAAAAACTGTTTTTT. Translating gives CASSAGDEKLFF.

The chain is built from TRBV6-1 and TRBJ2-7, with D possibly matching TRBD2 (6 bases). Germline-derived CDR1 and CDR2 are MNHNS and SASEGT. This CDR3 contains 15 residues. V shed 0 bases and J shed 2 bases, with 11 bases lying between them. The CDR3 DNA is TGTGCCAGCAGTGAAGCGCGGGATCCCCCCTACGAGCAGTACTTC. Translation: CASSEARDPPYEQYF.

The chain employs TRBV5-1 and TRBJ1-1, with D possibly matching TRBD1 (5 bases). Germline V gene sequence: CDR1 SGHRS, CDR2 YFSETQ. The CDR3 contains 14 residues. The V end was cut by 2 bases, the J end by 3 bases, with 11 bases between. The CDR3 loop reads CASSLTGTHTEAFF. CDR3 nucleotides: TGCGCCAGCAGCTTAACCGGGACCCACACTGAAGCTTTCTTT.

V usage is TRBV6-1 and J usage is TRBJ2-2; D gene ambiguous. Germline-derived CDR1 and CDR2 are MNHNS and SASEGT. Trimming took off 3 bases at V and 4 bases at J, with 9 bases between the two ends. The CDR3 consists of 14 residues. The DNA for the CDR3 is TGTGCCAGCAGTGAGGGAACCGGCACCGGGGAGCTGTTTTTT. Translating it yields CASSEGTGTGELFF.

This chain links TRBV27 with TRBJ1-1, with no clear D. The germline V gene has CDR1 MNHEY and CDR2 SMNVEV (reference sequence). The CDR3 has 15 amino acids. V lost 0 bases and J 0 bases, leaving 8 bases between the germline ends. CDR3: CASSLSGSMNTEAFF. Written as DNA, the CDR3 is TGTGCCAGCAGTTTATCGGGCAGCATGAACACTGAAGCTTTCTTT.

The chain has TRBV6-1 and TRBJ1-1; D call uncertain. V was clipped by 9 bases and J by 3 bases, with 14 bases between them. CDR1 and CDR2 (germline): MNHNS, SASEGT. The CDR3 contains 13 residues. The CDR3 nucleotides are TGTGCCAGTCCACGGATACAGTACACTGAAGCTTTCTTT. Translation gives CASPRIQYTEAFF.

This clone was seen a handful of times. The chain joins TRBV11-2 to TRBJ2-7; D is possibly TRBD2 (6 bases). The CDR3 loop spans 15 amino acids. V dropped 1 base and J dropped 9 bases, with 19 bases sitting between them. Germline CDR1 and CDR2: SGHAT and FQNNGV. The CDR3 sequence is CASSLAETRRQGQYF. CDR3 DNA: TGTGCCAGCAGCTTAGCAGAGACTAGGCGCCAAGGGCAGTACTTC.

This rearrangement joins TRBV13 to TRBJ2-7; weak D call: TRBD1 (5 bases). The ends were cut back, 3 bases at V and 3 bases at J, with 15 bases in the middle. The CDR3 is made up of 15 amino acids. Germline assignment: CDR1 PRHDT and CDR2 FYEKMQ (reference sequence). The CDR3: CASSFRGRQGYEQYF. The DNA for the CDR3 is TGTGCCAGCAGCTTTAGGGGCCGCCAGGGCTACGAGCAGTACTTC.

This clone was counted a few times. The V and J genes are TRBV29-1 and TRBJ2-1; 8 nucleotides line up with TRBD1. V lost 5 bases to trimming and J lost 8 bases; unmatched junction nucleotides: 5. Germline V gives CDR1 SQVTM, CDR2 ANQGSEA. The CDR3 contains 12 residues. The DNA for the CDR3 is TGCAGCGTTCGTCAGGACAGGGATGAGCAGTTCTTC. Translated: CSVRQDRDEQFF.

The V call is TRBV5-4, the J call TRBJ1-4; the D gene is possibly TRBD1 (6 bases). The CDR3 has 14 residues. Per the germline V gene, CDR1 is SGHNT and CDR2 is YYREEE (reference sequence). Trimming took off 1 base at V and 8 bases at J, with 12 bases between the two ends. The CDR3: CASSLTRDREKLFF. In DNA form, the CDR3 reads TGTGCCAGCAGCTTGACTCGAGACAGGGAAAAACTGTTTTTT.

The gene calls are TRBV10-3 and TRBJ1-5; 7 bases agree with TRBD1. CDR1 is ENHRY and CDR2 is SYGVKD in the germline V gene. The CDR3 length is 14 residues. The V gene end was trimmed by 0 bases and the J gene end by 4 bases; junction bases not matched to a gene: 0. CDR3 sequence (DNA): TGTGCCATCAGTGAGTCACAGGGGAATCAGCCCCAGCATTTT. Translated, it gives CAISESQGNQPQHF.